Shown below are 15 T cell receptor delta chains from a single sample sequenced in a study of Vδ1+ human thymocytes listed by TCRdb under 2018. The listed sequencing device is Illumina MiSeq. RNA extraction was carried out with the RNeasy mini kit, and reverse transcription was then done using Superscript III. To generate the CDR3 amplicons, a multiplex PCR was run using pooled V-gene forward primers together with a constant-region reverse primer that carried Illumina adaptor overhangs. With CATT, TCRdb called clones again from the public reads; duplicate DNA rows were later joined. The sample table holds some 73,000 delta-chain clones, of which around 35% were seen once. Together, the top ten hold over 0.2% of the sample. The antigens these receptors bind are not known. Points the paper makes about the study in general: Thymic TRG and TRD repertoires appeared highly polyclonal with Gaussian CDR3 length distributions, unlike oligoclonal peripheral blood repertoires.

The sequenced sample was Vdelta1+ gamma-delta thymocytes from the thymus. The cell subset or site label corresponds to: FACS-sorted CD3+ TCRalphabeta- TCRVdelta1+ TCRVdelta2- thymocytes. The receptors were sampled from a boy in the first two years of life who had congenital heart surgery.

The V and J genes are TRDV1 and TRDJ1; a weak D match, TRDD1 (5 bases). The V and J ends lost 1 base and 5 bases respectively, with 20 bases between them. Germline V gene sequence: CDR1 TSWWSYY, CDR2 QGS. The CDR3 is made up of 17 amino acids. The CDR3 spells CALGERTTLGIGDKLIF. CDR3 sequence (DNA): TGTGCTCTTGGGGAACGCACTACTTTGGGAATAGGGGATAAACTCATCTTT.

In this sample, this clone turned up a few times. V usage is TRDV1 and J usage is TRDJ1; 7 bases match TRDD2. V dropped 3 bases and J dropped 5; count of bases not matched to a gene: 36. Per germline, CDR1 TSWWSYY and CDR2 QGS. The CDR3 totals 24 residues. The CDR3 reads CALGELPVPFLQGEGSARGDKLIF. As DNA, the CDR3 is TGTGCTCTTGGGGAGCTTCCTGTCCCCTTCCTCCAAGGTGAAGGATCCGCGCGCGGGGATAAACTCATCTTT.

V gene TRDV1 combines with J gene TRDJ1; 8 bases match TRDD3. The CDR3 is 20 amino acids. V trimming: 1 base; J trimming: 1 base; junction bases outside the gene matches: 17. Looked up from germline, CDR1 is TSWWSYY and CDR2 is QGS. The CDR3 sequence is CALGEPKPHYWGPVTDKLIF. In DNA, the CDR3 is TGTGCTCTTGGGGAACCAAAGCCGCATTACTGGGGGCCTGTCACCGATAAACTCATCTTT.

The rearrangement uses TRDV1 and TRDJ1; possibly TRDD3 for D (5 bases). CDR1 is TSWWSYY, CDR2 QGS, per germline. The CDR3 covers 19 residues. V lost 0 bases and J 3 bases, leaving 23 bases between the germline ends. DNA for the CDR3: TGTGCTCTTGGGGAACTTATCCCACGAGCCCGGGATCTGCCCGATAAACTCATCTTT. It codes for CALGELIPRARDLPDKLIF.

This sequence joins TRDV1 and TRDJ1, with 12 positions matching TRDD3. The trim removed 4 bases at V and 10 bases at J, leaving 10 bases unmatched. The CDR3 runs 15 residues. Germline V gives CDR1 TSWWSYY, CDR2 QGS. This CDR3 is CALGAVLGDTSGLIF. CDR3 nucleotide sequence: TGTGCTCTTGGGGCCGTACTGGGGGATACATCGGGACTCATCTTT.

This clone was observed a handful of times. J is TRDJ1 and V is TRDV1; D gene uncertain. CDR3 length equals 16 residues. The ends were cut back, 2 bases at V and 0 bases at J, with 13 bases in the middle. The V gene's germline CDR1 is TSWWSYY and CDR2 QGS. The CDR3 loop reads CALGEALSGYTDKLIF. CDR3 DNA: TGTGCTCTTGGGGAAGCCTTGAGCGGGTACACCGATAAACTCATCTTT.

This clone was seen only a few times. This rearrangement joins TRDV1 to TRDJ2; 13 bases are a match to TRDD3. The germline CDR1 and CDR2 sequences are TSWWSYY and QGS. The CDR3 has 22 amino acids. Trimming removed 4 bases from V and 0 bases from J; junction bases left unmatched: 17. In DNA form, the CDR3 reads TGTGCTCTTGGGGCTCCATCCTATGCCGACTGGGGGATACGGTCTTTGACAGCACAACTCTTCTTT. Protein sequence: CALGAPSYADWGIRSLTAQLFF.

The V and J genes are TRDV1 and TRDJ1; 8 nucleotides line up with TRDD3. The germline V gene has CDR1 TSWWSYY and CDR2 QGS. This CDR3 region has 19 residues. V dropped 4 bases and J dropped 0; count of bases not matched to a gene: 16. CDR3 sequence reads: CALGALRWTGGQYTDKLIF. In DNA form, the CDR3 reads TGTGCTCTTGGGGCCCTCAGGTGGACTGGGGGGCAGTACACCGATAAACTCATCTTT.

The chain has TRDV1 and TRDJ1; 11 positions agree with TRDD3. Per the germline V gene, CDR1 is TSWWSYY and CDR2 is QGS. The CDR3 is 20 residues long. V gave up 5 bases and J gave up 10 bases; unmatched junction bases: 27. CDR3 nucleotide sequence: TGTGCTCTTGGGAAAAAACGTCCTACTTCTTTCTACTGGGGGATAATAGGACTCATCTTT. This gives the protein CALGKKRPTSFYWGIIGLIF.

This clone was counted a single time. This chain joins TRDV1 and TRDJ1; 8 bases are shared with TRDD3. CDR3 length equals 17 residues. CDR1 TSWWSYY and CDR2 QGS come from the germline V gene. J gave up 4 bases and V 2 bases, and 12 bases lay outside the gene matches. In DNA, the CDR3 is TGTGCTCTTGGGGAAGGGAAACTATCTGGGGGACTCGATAAACTCATCTTT. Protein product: CALGEGKLSGGLDKLIF.

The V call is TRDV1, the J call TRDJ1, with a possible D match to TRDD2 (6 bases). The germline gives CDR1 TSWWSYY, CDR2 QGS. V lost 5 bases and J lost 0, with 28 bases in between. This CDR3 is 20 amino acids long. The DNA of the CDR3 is TGTGCTCTTGGGCCCTTTAAAGGTCCCTTCCCTGGTACGTACACCGATAAACTCATCTTT. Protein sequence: CALGPFKGPFPGTYTDKLIF.

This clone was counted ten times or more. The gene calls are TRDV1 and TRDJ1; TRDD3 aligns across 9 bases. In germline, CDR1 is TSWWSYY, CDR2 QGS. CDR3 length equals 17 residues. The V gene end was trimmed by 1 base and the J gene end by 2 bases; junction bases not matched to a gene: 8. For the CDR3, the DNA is TGTGCTCTTGGGGAACAGTGTCTGGGGGATTTGACCGATAAACTCATCTTT. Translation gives CALGEQCLGDLTDKLIF.

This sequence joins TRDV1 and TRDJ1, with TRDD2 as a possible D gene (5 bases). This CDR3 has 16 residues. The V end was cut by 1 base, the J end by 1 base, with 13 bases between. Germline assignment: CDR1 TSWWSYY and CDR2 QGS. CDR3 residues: CALGEPHFHITDKLIF. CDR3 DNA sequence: TGTGCTCTTGGGGAACCTCACTTCCACATCACCGATAAACTCATCTTT.

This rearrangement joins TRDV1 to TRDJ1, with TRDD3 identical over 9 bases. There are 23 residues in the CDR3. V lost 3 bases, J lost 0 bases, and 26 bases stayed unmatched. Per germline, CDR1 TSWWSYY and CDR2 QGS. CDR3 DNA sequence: TGTGCTCTTGGGGACGCCCCGGCCTTCCAGAAGTACTGGGGGACCTCGTACACCGATAAACTCATCTTT. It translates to CALGDAPAFQKYWGTSYTDKLIF.

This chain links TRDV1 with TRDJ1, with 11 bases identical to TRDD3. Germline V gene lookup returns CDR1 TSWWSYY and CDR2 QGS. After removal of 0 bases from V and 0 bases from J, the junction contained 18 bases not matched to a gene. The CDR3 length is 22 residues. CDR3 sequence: CALGELSRTYWGIWMHTDKLIF. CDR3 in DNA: TGTGCTCTTGGGGAACTAAGCCGCACGTACTGGGGGATATGGATGCACACCGATAAACTCATCTTT.